This entry lists 20 T cell receptor beta chains sequenced from one sample in a study of shared clonotypes between healthy human individuals. Sequencing used immunoSEQ multiplex PCR; TCRdb keeps in-frame clones, though not all of them. The repertoire holds around 1,100,000 clones, with 70% to 80% as singletons. The sample taken for sequencing was memory CD4+ T cells from PBMCs. Subset denoted: CD45RA-negative fraction. These receptors originate from a man between 18 and 29 years old in good health. Some clones in this sample may be carry-over from other donors' samples.

The chain uses TRBV4-2 and TRBJ2-1, with unresolved D. This CDR3 comprises 17 residues. CDR1 LGHNA and CDR2 YNFKEQ come from the germline V gene. With 4 bases removed from V and 0 bases from J, the gap between germline ends came to 16 bases. The CDR3 loop is CASSPGISPSSYNEQFF. CDR3 DNA sequence: TGTGCCAGCAGCCCCGGCATTAGCCCGAGCTCCTACAATGAGCAGTTCTTC.

V and J are TRBV5-4 and TRBJ2-1; D is unclear. Germline loops: CDR1 SGHNT, CDR2 YYREEE (reference sequence). This CDR3 contains 13 residues. The ends were cut back, 0 bases at V and 8 bases at J, with 9 bases in the middle. CDR3 protein: CASSLARVDEQFF. The CDR3 nucleotides are TGTGCCAGCAGCTTGGCACGTGTCGATGAGCAGTTCTTC. Filled out from reference TRBV5-4 and TRBJ2-1, the complete variable domain reads ETGVTQSPTHLIKTRGQQVTLRCSSQSGHNTVSWYQQALGQGPQFIFQYYREEENGRGNFPPRFSGLQFPNYSSELNVNALELDDSALYLCASSLARVDEQFFGPGTRLTVL.

The gene calls are TRBV4-2 and TRBJ2-6; possible D gene TRBD2, 6 bases. CDR3 size: 18 residues. Germline CDR1 is LGHNA and CDR2 is YNFKEQ. V gave up 0 bases and J gave up 2 bases, with 14 bases separating them. For the CDR3, the DNA is TGTGCCAGCAGCCAAGAAGTAAGGCCGGGGGCTGGGGCCAACGTCCTGACTTTC. Encoded protein: CASSQEVRPGAGANVLTF.

This chain connects TRBV5-1 to TRBJ2-1, with 8 positions matching TRBD2. The ends lost 0 bases at V and 9 bases at J; junction bases unmatched: 11. Germline loops: CDR1 SGHRS, CDR2 YFSETQ. The CDR3 runs to 16 residues. The CDR3 spells CASSLATVAGMSEQFF. The CDR3 DNA follows: TGCGCCAGCAGCTTGGCCACGGTAGCGGGAATGTCTGAGCAGTTCTTC. Drawing the rest from reference TRBV5-1 and TRBJ2-1, the complete variable domain is KAGVTQTPRYLIKTRGQQVTLSCSPISGHRSVSWYQQTPGQGLQFLFEYFSETQRNKGNFPGRFSGRQFSNSRSEMNVSTLELGDSALYLCASSLATVAGMSEQFFGPGTRLTVL.

This chain connects TRBV6-5 to TRBJ1-4; D gene unclear. CDR3 length: 14 amino acids. Per germline, CDR1 MNHEY and CDR2 SVGAGI. V lost 2 bases and J lost 4, with 8 bases in between. CDR3 coding DNA: TGTGCCAGCAGTTACGGACTGAGTAATGAAAAACTGTTTTTT. Translation gives CASSYGLSNEKLFF.

This clone was observed once. Other DNA sequences within the sample encode an identical CDR3. V is TRBV5-1 and J is TRBJ2-3, with 11 bases aligning to TRBD2. Germline CDR1 is SGHRS and CDR2 is YFSETQ. This CDR3 contains 15 residues. V shed 0 bases and J 6 bases; nucleotides not matched to a gene: 3. CDR3 sequence (DNA): TGCGCCAGCAGCTTGGGAGCTAGCGGGAGGGATACGCAGTATTTT. This gives the protein CASSLGASGRDTQYF. The whole variable domain, filled in from reference TRBV5-1 and TRBJ2-3, reads KAGVTQTPRYLIKTRGQQVTLSCSPISGHRSVSWYQQTPGQGLQFLFEYFSETQRNKGNFPGRFSGRQFSNSRSEMNVSTLELGDSALYLCASSLGASGRDTQYFGPGTRLTVL.

The chain has TRBV27 and TRBJ2-1; 10 bases fit TRBD2. The germline CDR1 and CDR2 sequences are MNHEY and SMNVEV (reference sequence). The V segment lost 4 bases and the J segment 4 bases; nucleotides outside the gene matches: 4. The CDR3 is 15 amino acids. The DNA for the CDR3 is TGTGCCAGCAGTTACCTAGCGGGAGCTTACAATGAGCAGTTCTTC. It specifies CASSYLAGAYNEQFF.

The V gene is TRBV5-4, the J gene TRBJ2-3, with D possibly being TRBD2 (6 bases). Trimming cost V 5 bases and J 2 bases, with 12 bases left between them. Germline V CDR1 and CDR2: SGHNT, YYREEE (reference sequence). This CDR3 contains 14 residues. Here the CDR3 DNA reads TGTGCCAGCAGGGTGGCGGACTACACAGATACGCAGTATTTT. Translated: CASRVADYTDTQYF.

V usage is TRBV15 and J usage is TRBJ2-3, with no clear D. Germline CDR1 LNHNV, CDR2 YYDKDF (reference sequence). The CDR3 spans 16 residues. V lost 1 base and J 4 bases, leaving 15 bases between the germline ends. CDR3 bases: TGTGCCACCAGCAGAGGGGTACACCGCCAGTCAGATACGCAGTATTTT. Amino acids: CATSRGVHRQSDTQYF. The full variable domain, in which reference TRBV15 and TRBJ2-3 provide the parts outside the CDR3, is DAMVIQNPRYQVTQFGKPVTLSCSQTLNHNVMYWYQQKSSQAPKLLFHYYDKDFNNEADTPDNFQSRRPNTSFCFLDIRSPGLGDTAMYLCATSRGVHRQSDTQYFGPGTRLTVL.

The V call is TRBV5-1, the J call TRBJ2-7; a weak D match, TRBD1 (5 bases). The CDR3 length is 14 residues. Germline assignment: CDR1 SGHRS and CDR2 YFSETQ. The germline V and J ends were trimmed by 0 bases and 0 bases, with 7 bases remaining between them. CDR3 bases: TGCGCCAGCAGCTTGGCCGACAGCTCCTACGAGCAGTACTTC. Amino acid sequence: CASSLADSSYEQYF.

The V call is TRBV28, the J call TRBJ1-4, with D maybe TRBD1 (6 bases). The CDR3 is made up of 15 amino acids. Germline CDR1 reads MDHEN; CDR2 reads SYDVKM. V was clipped by 4 bases and J by 4 bases, with 13 bases between them. The CDR3, as DNA: TGTGCCAGCAGTTCTGGCGGCAGGGGTAATGAAAAACTGTTTTTT. It yields the protein CASSSGGRGNEKLFF. Variable domain in full (rest from reference TRBV28 and TRBJ1-4): DVKVTQSSRYLVKRTGEKVFLECVQDMDHENMFWYRQDPGLGLRLIYFSYDVKMKEKGDIPEGYSVSREKKERFSLILESASTNQTSMYLCASSSGGRGNEKLFFGSGTQLSVL.

The chain combines TRBV21-1 with TRBJ2-5; the table's D gene call, TRBD1, was not cross checked with the DNA. The J call may be faulty, since TRBJ2-7 better matches the DNA end. TRBV21-1 is assigned pseudogene status. This CDR3 spans 16 amino acids. CDR3 region: CASSKVGTGPTYEQYF. CDR3 nucleotide sequence: TGTGCCAGCAGCAAAGTAGGGACAGGTCCCACCTACGAGCAGTACTTC.

Comments on this clone: Other DNA variants within this sample encode the same CDR3. This rearrangement joins TRBV9 to TRBJ1-4; no reliable D call. In germline, CDR1 is SGDLS, CDR2 YYNGEE. V lost 0 bases to trimming and J lost 2 bases, with 5 bases between them. CDR3 length: 14 amino acids. This chain's CDR3 is CASSVGDTNEKLFF. The CDR3 DNA reads as TGTGCCAGCAGCGTAGGCGATACTAATGAAAAACTGTTTTTT.

This clone was detected once. The chain couples TRBV29-1 to TRBJ2-3; 8 bases agree with TRBD1. The CDR3 consists of 14 residues. Germline V gene sequence: CDR1 SQVTM, CDR2 ANQGSEA. The trim removed 5 bases at V and 4 bases at J, leaving 8 bases unmatched. The CDR3, as DNA: TGCAGCGTTAACGGACAGGGAGTCGCAGATACGCAGTATTTT. It yields the protein CSVNGQGVADTQYF.

The chain carries TRBV20-1 and TRBJ2-5; no firm D call. Germline values: CDR1 DFQATT, CDR2 SNEGSKA (reference sequence). V was clipped by 5 bases and J by 4 bases, with 8 bases between them. The CDR3 has 11 amino acids. CDR3 region: CSAEHAETQYF. The CDR3 DNA reads TGCAGTGCTGAGCACGCAGAGACCCAGTACTTC.

This chain joins TRBV5-5 and TRBJ2-7; D possibly corresponds to TRBD1 (5 bases). Per germline, CDR1 SGHKS and CDR2 YYEKEE (reference sequence). CDR3 size: 14 residues. V was clipped by 4 bases and J by 6 bases, with 17 bases between them. CDR3 residues: CASSQAGARGEQYF. The DNA of the CDR3 is TGTGCCAGCAGCCAGGCTGGGGCTCGCGGCGAGCAGTACTTC. The full variable domain, its missing parts supplied by reference TRBV5-5 and TRBJ2-7, is DAGVTQSPTHLIKTRGQQVTLRCSPISGHKSVSWYQQVLGQGPQFIFQYYEKEERGRGNFPDRFSARQFPNYSSELNVNALLLGDSALYLCASSQAGARGEQYFGPGTRLTVT.

The V gene is TRBV30, the J gene TRBJ2-1; D is possibly TRBD2 (6 bases). The V end lost 1 base, the J end lost 4 bases, and 11 bases lay between the germline ends. The CDR3 is 14 amino acids. Germline V gene lookup returns CDR1 GTSNPN and CDR2 SVGIG (reference sequence). The CDR3 spells CAWSARSGYNEQFF. The CDR3 nucleotides are TGTGCCTGGAGTGCTAGGAGCGGGTACAATGAGCAGTTCTTC.

The rearrangement uses TRBV29-1 and TRBJ2-7; D gene ambiguous. V was clipped by 4 bases and J by 0 bases, with 13 bases between them. The CDR3 length is 14 residues. Germline CDR1 reads SQVTM; CDR2 reads ANQGSEA. CDR3 in amino acids: CSVAFRQHSYEQYF. CDR3 DNA sequence: TGCAGCGTTGCGTTCCGGCAGCACTCCTACGAGCAGTACTTC.

There are a few counts of this clone. This chain uses TRBV19 with TRBJ2-1; TRBD2 aligns across 11 bases. Germline V CDR1 and CDR2: LNHDA, SQIVND (reference sequence). After removal of 1 base from V and 7 bases from J, the junction contained 0 bases not matched to a gene. The CDR3 is made up of 14 amino acids. The chain's CDR3 is CASSIGLAGNEQFF. The CDR3 nucleotides read TGTGCCAGTAGTATAGGACTAGCGGGAAATGAGCAGTTCTTC. The full variable domain, its missing parts supplied by reference TRBV19 and TRBJ2-1, is DGGITQSPKYLFRKEGQNVTLSCEQNLNHDAMYWYRQDPGQGLRLIYYSQIVNDFQKGDIAEGYSVSREKKESFPLTVTSAQKNPTAFYLCASSIGLAGNEQFFGPGTRLTVL.

V and J are TRBV20-1 and TRBJ2-7; D gene unclear. There are 11 residues in the CDR3. Per germline, CDR1 DFQATT and CDR2 SNEGSKA (reference sequence). Trimming removed 7 bases at V and 0 bases at J, with 7 bases between. In DNA form, the CDR3 reads TGCAGTGTAGGCCTCTCCTACGAGCAGTACTTC. Amino acid sequence: CSVGLSYEQYF.